The entry below gives a single T cell receptor (beta chain) sequence along with its context. The antigen remains unidentified. It is unclear where the CDR3 begins or ends on the DNA, so no DNA is shown, and the CDR3 is as TCRdb lists it. The entry originates in a study of T cells in Graves' hyperthyroidism and ophthalmopathy. The study's findings and limits: The model foresaw ophthalmopathy a median roughly 6.3 months prior to onset.

Germline lookup yields CDR1 LGHNT and CDR2 FRNRAP. The CDR3 extends over 17 residues, inclusive of both ends. TCR beta CDR3 region amplification was performed from RNA transcripts. Primed by the HTBI set, a first-round RT-PCR was run on the TCR CDR3. TCRdb reprocessed the multiplex PCR reads via MiXCR and lists one record per CDR3 protein. The sample has hundreds of thousands of distinct CDR3 sequences; 20% are singletons. Clinicians diagnosed patients from clinical symptoms, serum thyroxine and TRAb, thyroid ultrasound and orbital computed tomography. Out of about 10 ml of fresh peripheral blood came the PBMCs.

V and J are TRBV12-5 and TRBJ2-1; the table gives TRBD1 as D, unverified against the DNA. This sequence originates from a man in his forties with Graves' ophthalmopathy. Sequencing input: blood. CDR3 in amino acids: CASSQVGSGTGDNEQSF.